The 11 T cell receptor beta chains in this list originate from one sample, sequenced in a study of blood T cell repertoires in COVID-19. Sequencing used immunoSEQ multiplex PCR; TCRdb keeps in-frame clones, though not all of them. The data contain 150,000 to 200,000 clones, roughly 85% of them singletons. The specimen was peripheral blood. The receptors stem from a woman aged 55-75 years with acute or convalescent COVID-19.

V and J are TRBV5-8 and TRBJ2-3; the D is unclear. CDR1 is SGHTS and CDR2 is YDEGEE in the germline V gene. The CDR3 contains 15 residues. Trimming removed 2 bases at V and 2 bases at J, with 12 bases between. The CDR3 nucleotides are TGTGCCAGCAGCTTTGCAGGAAAGGCCACAGATACGCAGTATTTT. Its protein is CASSFAGKATDTQYF.

This clone was seen just once. V and J are TRBV30 and TRBJ1-4; the D is unclear. This CDR3 is built from 14 residues. The ends were cut back, 4 bases at V and 7 bases at J, with 16 bases in the middle. CDR1 and CDR2 from the germline V gene are GTSNPN and SVGIG (reference sequence). The CDR3 nucleotides are TGTGCCTGGACTCTCGACGGGATAAGTGAAAAACTGTTTTTT. The encoded protein is CAWTLDGISEKLFF.

The chain couples TRBV21-1 to TRBJ2-7; the table's D call of TRBD1 was not tested on the DNA. TRBV21-1 is a known pseudogene. The CDR3 extends over 15 amino acids. The CDR3 DNA reads as TGTGCCAGCAGCCTTCGGACAGGGGTCCGGTACGAGCAGTACGTC. Encoded protein: CASSLRTGVRYEQYV.

The J gene is TRBJ2-7, the V gene TRBV7-9; no definite D call. Per germline, CDR1 SEHNR and CDR2 FQNEAQ (reference sequence). V lost 4 bases to trimming and J lost 0 bases, with 7 bases between them. There are 13 residues in the CDR3. The CDR3 region has the DNA TGTGCCAGCAGCTACCAGGTCTCCTACGAGCAGTACTTC. Translating gives CASSYQVSYEQYF.

The V gene is TRBV30, the J gene TRBJ2-2, with D hard to call. The length of the CDR3 is 13 residues. V was trimmed by 3 bases and J by 8 bases, leaving 13 bases between them. Germline CDR1 and CDR2: GTSNPN and SVGIG (reference sequence). The CDR3 DNA reads as TGTGCCTGGAGGCAAGGAGCCCCAGGGGAGCTGTTTTTT. Its translation: CAWRQGAPGELFF.

The V gene is TRBV18, the J gene TRBJ2-1; 11 nucleotides line up with TRBD2. Germline V gene lookup returns CDR1 KGHSH and CDR2 LQKENI. V gave up 4 bases and J gave up 0 bases; unmatched junction bases: 8. The CDR3 is 18 residues long. CDR3 in DNA: TGTGCCAGCTCACTCCTGCCCGGGACTAGCGGCTCCTACAATGAGCAGTTCTTC. Protein product: CASSLLPGTSGSYNEQFF.

The genes are TRBV4-1 and TRBJ2-7; 7 positions agree with TRBD2. J was trimmed by 3 bases and V by 0 bases; bases with no gene match: 8. The V gene's germline CDR1 is MGHRA and CDR2 YSYEKL. This CDR3 contains 16 residues. The CDR3 protein is CASSQEVGLADYEQYV. The CDR3 nucleotides read TGCGCCAGCAGCCAAGAAGTGGGTCTAGCGGACTACGAGCAGTACGTC.

The chain is built from TRBV7-9 and TRBJ1-1, with a weak D call TRBD1 (5 bases). The V and J ends lost 1 base and 8 bases respectively, with 5 bases between them. This CDR3 region has 11 residues. Germline-derived CDR1 and CDR2 are SEHNR and FQNEAQ (reference sequence). Here the CDR3 DNA reads TGTGCCAGCAGCTTAGGGACAGAAGCTTTCTTT. It codes for CASSLGTEAFF.

This clone was detected many times. As DNA, the CDR3 is TGTGCCAGCAGTCTCCTAGGGGGCCCTAACTATGGCTACACCTTC. Protein: CASSLLGGPNYGYTF. J is TRBJ1-2 and V is TRBV6-5; the match to TRBD1 covers 7 bases. The V and J ends lost 5 bases and 0 bases, in that order; junction bases with no gene match: 6. CDR3 length equals 15 residues. Germline CDR1 is MNHEY and CDR2 is SVGAGI.

The V call is TRBV6-1, the J call TRBJ1-5, with 8 nucleotides matching TRBD1. There are 16 residues in the CDR3. Per the germline V gene, CDR1 is MNHNS and CDR2 is SASEGT. The trim removed 4 bases at V and 4 bases at J, leaving 9 bases unmatched. The CDR3 coding sequence is TGTGCCAGCAGTGGTCCCCGACAGGGGTTAAATCAGCCCCAGCATTTT. Amino acid sequence: CASSGPRQGLNQPQHF.

This chain uses TRBV12-3 or TRBV12-4 with TRBJ1-1; D is unclear. The CDR3 is made up of 12 amino acids. The V and J ends lost 8 bases and 3 bases respectively, with 10 bases between them. The CDR3 is CASGHGDTEAFF. The CDR3 DNA is TGTGCCAGCGGGCACGGGGACACTGAAGCTTTCTTT.